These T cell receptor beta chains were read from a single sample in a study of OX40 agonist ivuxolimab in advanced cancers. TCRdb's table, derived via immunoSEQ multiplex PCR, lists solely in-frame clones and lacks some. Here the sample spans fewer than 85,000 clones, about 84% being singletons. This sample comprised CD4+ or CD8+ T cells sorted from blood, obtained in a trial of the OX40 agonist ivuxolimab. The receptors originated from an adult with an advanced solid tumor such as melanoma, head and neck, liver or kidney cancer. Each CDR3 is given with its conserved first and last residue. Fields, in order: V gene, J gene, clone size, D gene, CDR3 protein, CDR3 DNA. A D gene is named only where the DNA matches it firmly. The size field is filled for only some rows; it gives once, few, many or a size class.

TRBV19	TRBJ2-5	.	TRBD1	CASSTGQQETQYF	TGTGCCAGTAGTACGGGACAGCAAGAGACCCAGTACTTC
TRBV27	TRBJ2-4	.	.	CASRSDTVAKNIQYF	TGTGCCAGCAGATCTGACACGGTGGCCAAAAACATTCAGTACTTC
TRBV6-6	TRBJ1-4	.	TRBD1	CASSRGTGQNEKLFF	TGTGCCAGCAGCCGTGGGACAGGGCAAAATGAAAAACTGTTTTTT
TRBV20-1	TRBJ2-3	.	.	CSARKTDTQYF	TGCAGTGCTAGGAAAACAGATACGCAGTATTTT
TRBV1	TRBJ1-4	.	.	CTSSQDYRNQLFNEKLFF	TGCACCAGCAGCCAAGATTACAGAAACCAACTGTTTAATGAAAAACTGTTTTTT
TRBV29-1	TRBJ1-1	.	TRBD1	CSVRTGGEDTEAFF	TGCAGCGTTAGGACAGGGGGCGAGGACACTGAAGCTTTCTTT
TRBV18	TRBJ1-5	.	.	CASSPGGQGPTYSNQPQHF	TGTGCCAGCTCACCAGGGGGACAAGGCCCAACTTATAGCAATCAGCCCCAGCATTTT
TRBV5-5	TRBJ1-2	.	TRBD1	CASSLAQGAYGYTF	TGTGCCAGCAGCTTGGCACAGGGGGCGTATGGCTACACCTTC
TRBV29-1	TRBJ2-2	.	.	CSVAGRVRGELFF	TGCAGCGTCGCGGGCCGGGTTCGCGGGGAGCTGTTTTTT
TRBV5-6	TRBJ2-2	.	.	CASSRGPGNTGELFF	TGTGCCAGCAGCCGGGGGCCAGGGAACACCGGGGAGCTGTTTTTT
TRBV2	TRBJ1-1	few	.	CASSDSWTEAFF	TGTGCCAGCAGTGATTCGTGGACTGAAGCTTTCTTT
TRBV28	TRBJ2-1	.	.	CASSPTGVSYNEQFF	TGTGCCAGCAGTCCTACGGGAGTTTCCTACAATGAGCAGTTCTTC
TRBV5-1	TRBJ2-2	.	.	CASSFGSVNSGELFF	TGCGCCAGCAGCTTCGGTAGCGTTAATAGCGGGGAGCTGTTTTTT
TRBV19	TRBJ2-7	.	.	CASSTKRRDHPYEQYF	TGTGCCAGTAGCACAAAAAGGAGGGATCATCCCTACGAGCAGTACTTC